The rows below give T cell receptor beta chains drawn from one sample of a study of blood T cells in healthy people across ages. A single record per CDR3 protein comes from TCRdb applying MiXCR to the 5' RACE reads. The sample carries 1.5 million to 2 million distinct CDR3 sequences, 28% recorded once. Sequences were obtained from blood. The receptors were sampled from a woman in her twenties or thirties in good health. Each CDR3 is given without its conserved first and last residue.

v_call	cdr3_length	j_call	cdr3_aa
TRBV2	12	TRBJ1-4	ASTLSRPNEKLF
TRBV7-2	15	TRBJ1-3	ASSSIAAGSGGNTIY
TRBV28	12	TRBJ1-2	ASSFLDRVYGYT
TRBV2	11	TRBJ2-2	ASSERWGGELF
TRBV29-1	11	TRBJ2-7	SVERGRGREQY
TRBV20-1	14	TRBJ2-3	SAGPELAGVGDTQY
TRBV19	10	TRBJ1-2	ASSAGTRGYT
TRBV27	15	TRBJ2-3	ASSSPGTSGSTDTQY
TRBV28	13	TRBJ2-5	ASSLVDRGRETQY
TRBV3-1	15	TRBJ2-1	ASSHPSRLAWLNEQF
TRBV27	15	TRBJ2-7	ASSLSAGGPSSYEQY
TRBV5-1	17	TRBJ2-6	ASSLAPTGGASGANVLT
TRBV7-2	14	TRBJ2-1	ASSLGLAGPQSEQF